This entry is about one TCR beta chain. Libraries were prepared by immunoSEQ multiplex PCR; TCRdb keeps only in-frame clonotypes and omits some of them. The sample includes around 36,000 clones, roughly 90% seen only once; the top ten take approximately 13%. This entry comes from a study of T cell changes during pregnancy in multiple sclerosis. V dropped 5 bases and J dropped 6 bases, with 21 bases sitting between them. CDR3 length: 16 amino acids. Germline V gene data show CDR1 as PRHDT and CDR2 as FYEKMQ (reference sequence). This receptor was taken from a female donor with multiple sclerosis, enrolled in a pregnancy study. This material consisted of CD8+ T cells from peripheral blood mononuclear cells, taken in the first trimester of pregnancy. The rearrangement links TRBV13 to TRBJ2-3; D is perhaps TRBD2 (6 bases). The chain's CDR3 is CASSPASTTGTDTQYF. In DNA, the CDR3 is TGTGCCAGCAGCCCGGCCTCAACCACGGGGACTGATACGCAGTATTTT. The whole variable domain, filled in from reference TRBV13 and TRBJ2-3, reads AAGVIQSPRHLIKEKRETATLKCYPIPRHDTVYWYQQGPGQDPQFLISFYEKMQSDKGSIPDRFSAQQFSDYHSELNMSSLELGDSALYFCASSPASTTGTDTQYFGPGTRLTVL.